This T cell receptor (beta chain) was identified during a study of T cell repertoires in cytomegalovirus infection. Looking at the study overall: Indications of both CMV infection and matching HLA type were provided by public TCR beta signatures. Findings and caveats of the study: In two of eight donors, the top clonotype was HLA-C-restricted CMV-specific. Cumulative public TCR beta family frequency identified carriers of CMV plus the relevant HLA.

Each CDR3 protein gets one entry after TCRdb re-called the reads with MiXCR. The sample includes about 250,000 distinct CDR3 sequences, 6% to 8% seen only once; the top ten take more than 5.5%. This clonotype was found many times. Its antigen is still unknown. The CDR3 has 13 amino acids. V was clipped by 1 base and J by 8 bases, with 11 bases between them. Germline lookup yields CDR1 SGHTA and CDR2 FQGNSA. Sequenced: PBMCs. The sequence was obtained from a human donor in good health (CMV status not recorded). Some clones in this sample may be carry-over from other donors' samples. The gene calls are TRBV7-2 and TRBJ1-1; D remains ambiguous. CDR3 region: CASSLGRGLEAFF. DNA for the CDR3: TGTGCCAGCAGCTTAGGCAGAGGCCTAGAAGCTTTCTTT.